Presented here are 20 T cell receptor beta chains from one specimen sequenced in a study of post-analysis software for immune sequencing data. Study-wide points: When patients were compared with controls, 4 or 5 TRBV segments were more frequent, TRBV5-6, TRBV5-1 and TRBV20-1 among them.

Unique molecular identifiers were built into the TCR beta cDNA libraries. TCRdb reanalysed the PCR reads using MiXCR and keeps one entry per CDR3 protein. The sample carries about 770,000 distinct CDR3 sequences, 35% to 55% recorded once. Their recognized antigens are unknown. The sample consisted of blood. The receptors derive from a girl between 5 and 17 years old with multiple sclerosis.

This clonotype has a handful of counts. The J gene is TRBJ1-6, the V gene TRBV10-3, with a possible D match to TRBD1 (5 bases). Germline V gene lookup returns CDR1 ENHRY and CDR2 SYGVKD. V lost 0 bases and J 5 bases, leaving 11 bases between the germline ends. CDR3 length: 16 amino acids. For the CDR3, the DNA is TGTGCCATCAGTGAGTCCCAGGGAGGGGATAATTCACCCCTCCACTTT. Translation gives CAISESQGGDNSPLHF.

V usage is TRBV6-5 and J usage is TRBJ2-7; D remains ambiguous. The CDR3 loop spans 12 amino acids. V shed 4 bases and J shed 6 bases, with 10 bases lying between them. Germline assignment: CDR1 MNHEY and CDR2 SVGAGI. The CDR3 DNA reads TGTGCCAGCAGTTCCACCACATCCGAGCAGTACTTC. Protein product: CASSSTTSEQYF.

A few counts support this clonotype. The chain carries TRBV9 and TRBJ1-5, with D tentatively TRBD1 (5 bases). Trimming removed 4 bases from V and 6 bases from J, with 14 bases in between. Germline lookup yields CDR1 SGDLS and CDR2 YYNGEE. This CDR3 has 14 residues. In DNA form, the CDR3 reads TGTGCCAGCAGCCCAGACGGGACGGCTCAGCCCCAGCATTTT. This sequence encodes CASSPDGTAQPQHF.

This rearrangement joins TRBV29-1 to TRBJ1-2, with 7 bases that match TRBD1. V shed 2 bases and J 4 bases; nucleotides not matched to a gene: 7. Germline V CDR1 and CDR2: SQVTM, ANQGSEA. The CDR3 extends over 14 amino acids. CDR3 nucleotides: TGCAGCGTTGAAAACCGGGACAGATCCTATGGCTACACCTTC. Its protein is CSVENRDRSYGYTF.

The genes are TRBV6-6 and TRBJ2-1; maybe TRBD1 (6 bases). This CDR3 is built from 13 residues. Germline CDR1 is MNHNY and CDR2 is SVGAGI (reference sequence). The ends were cut back, 10 bases at V and 2 bases at J, with 12 bases in the middle. The CDR3 DNA reads TGTGCCACCCGGGACACAGCCTACAATGAGCAGTTCTTC. Its translation is CATRDTAYNEQFF.

As DNA, the CDR3 is TGCAGCGTCCGCGGACAGGGACCCACAGATACGCAGTATTTT. Translating gives CSVRGQGPTDTQYF. The chain has TRBV29-1 and TRBJ2-3, with 8 nucleotides matching TRBD1. The CDR3 contains 14 residues. The germline V gene encodes CDR1 SQVTM and CDR2 ANQGSEA. Trimming removed 6 bases from V and 2 bases from J; junction bases left unmatched: 7.

A word on this clonotype: Since the CDR3 does not end with the conserved phenylalanine or tryptophan, this likely comes from a read error. The chain employs TRBV12-3 or TRBV12-4 and TRBJ2-7, with 10 nucleotides matching TRBD2. V dropped 7 bases and J dropped 0; count of bases not matched to a gene: 6. The CDR3 runs 15 residues. In DNA form, the CDR3 reads TGTGCCAGCACTAGGACTAGCGGCCTCTCCTACGAGCAGTACTTA. It translates to CASTRTSGLSYEQYL.

In this sample, this clonotype turned up a few times. The rearrangement links TRBV20-1 to TRBJ2-1; 9 positions match TRBD2. Germline V gives CDR1 DFQATT, CDR2 SNEGSKA (reference sequence). V shed 2 bases and J 5 bases; nucleotides not matched to a gene: 7. The CDR3 extends over 15 amino acids. CDR3 DNA: TGCAGTGCTAGACAAGGACTAGCGCCCCACAATGAGCAGTTCTTC. This codes for CSARQGLAPHNEQFF.

The CDR3 spells CSVDGTGVYNEQYF. As DNA, the CDR3 is TGCAGCGTTGACGGGACAGGGGTCTACAATGAGCAGTACTTC. The V and J genes are TRBV29-1 and TRBJ2-1; 10 nucleotides agree with TRBD1. TRBJ2-7 explains the end of the DNA better; the J call may be wrong. The germline gives CDR1 SQVTM, CDR2 ANQGSEA. This CDR3 contains 14 residues.

The genes are TRBV20-1 and TRBJ1-1, with D unclear. CDR3 size: 12 residues. Trimming left V 5 bases short and J 7 bases short, with 14 bases between. CDR1 is DFQATT and CDR2 is SNEGSKA in the germline V gene (reference sequence). The CDR3 spells CSAPGRSFEAFF. The CDR3 region has the DNA TGCAGTGCTCCCGGCAGGTCCTTTGAAGCTTTCTTT.

CDR3 sequence: CASSPRQKLRQFF. Written as DNA, the CDR3 is TGTGCCAGCAGCCCCCGACAGAAGCTTCGTCAGTTCTTC. This chain joins TRBV9 and TRBJ2-1, with D tentatively TRBD1 (5 bases). The V end was cut by 4 bases, the J end by 13 bases, with 18 bases between. CDR3 size: 13 residues. CDR1 and CDR2 from the germline V gene are SGDLS and YYNGEE.

This clonotype was observed a handful of times. The chain carries TRBV6-4 and TRBJ2-3; D gene unclear. Trimming left V 4 bases short and J 2 bases short, with 7 bases between. Per the germline V gene, CDR1 is MRHNA and CDR2 is SNTAGT. There are 13 residues in the CDR3. CDR3 DNA sequence: TGTGCCAGCAGTGGGCAGTCCACAGATACGCAGTATTTT. Amino acids: CASSGQSTDTQYF.

Only one count was recorded for this clonotype. The V call is TRBV29-1, the J call TRBJ1-2, with a tentative D call TRBD1 (6 bases). V was pared by 3 bases and J by 4 bases, with 12 bases between. Looked up from germline, CDR1 is SQVTM and CDR2 is ANQGSEA. CDR3 length equals 13 residues. The CDR3 sequence: CSVDAQGGYGYTF. The CDR3 DNA follows: TGCAGCGTTGACGCACAGGGAGGCTATGGCTACACCTTC.

This clonotype was detected a few times. The rearrangement links TRBV5-1 to TRBJ1-2; D ambiguous. Germline V gene sequence: CDR1 SGHRS, CDR2 YFSETQ. V was clipped by 0 bases and J by 2 bases, with 8 bases between them. The CDR3 spans 14 residues. The CDR3 sequence is CASSLAGENYGYTF. The CDR3 region has the DNA TGCGCCAGCAGCTTGGCGGGAGAAAACTATGGCTACACCTTC.

The chain uses TRBV5-5 and TRBJ2-7; weak D call: TRBD1 (6 bases). The CDR3 is 15 residues long. Germline CDR1 is SGHKS and CDR2 is YYEKEE (reference sequence). V was cut by 2 bases and J by 0 bases, with 12 bases left in between. The chain's CDR3 is CASSLGGALSYEQYF. The CDR3 region has the DNA TGTGCCAGCAGCTTAGGGGGAGCCCTCTCCTACGAGCAGTACTTC.

This rearrangement joins TRBV12-3 or TRBV12-4 to TRBJ1-4; D unresolved. With 2 bases removed from V and 8 bases from J, the gap between germline ends came to 9 bases. The CDR3 sequence is 13 residues long. CDR3 coding DNA: TGTGCCAGCAGTTTAAGCCGGCGGGAAAAACTGTTTTTT. Translation gives CASSLSRREKLFF.

This sequence joins TRBV7-2 and TRBJ2-7; D is possibly TRBD1 (5 bases). This CDR3 is 13 amino acids long. Germline V CDR1 and CDR2: SGHTA, FQGNSA. The V end was cut by 1 base, the J end by 3 bases, with 7 bases between. The CDR3 DNA sequence: TGTGCCAGCAGCTTAGGGGGCATCTACGAGCAGTACTTC. Translated: CASSLGGIYEQYF.

This clonotype was detected a few times. The chain has TRBV12-3 or TRBV12-4 and TRBJ2-7, with D tentatively TRBD1 (6 bases). Trimming cost V 7 bases and J 3 bases, with 22 bases left between them. The CDR3 consists of 16 residues. In DNA form, the CDR3 reads TGTGCCAGCAACTTTTTACCGGACAGATCTTACTACGAGCAGTACTTC. This translates into CASNFLPDRSYYEQYF.

The rearrangement uses TRBV11-3 and TRBJ2-3, with 11 positions matching TRBD1. This CDR3 comprises 15 residues. Germline V gene data show CDR1 as SGHNT and CDR2 as YENEEA. The ends lost 5 bases at V and 6 bases at J; junction bases unmatched: 7. The CDR3 is CASSPGQGAPDTQYF. As DNA, the CDR3 is TGTGCCAGCAGCCCCGGACAGGGGGCACCGGATACGCAGTATTTT.

This clonotype appeared once. The rearrangement joins TRBV7-9 to TRBJ2-1, with TRBD2 matching over 8 bases. Trimming removed 3 bases from V and 5 bases from J; junction bases left unmatched: 6. Germline CDR1 reads SEHNR; CDR2 reads FQNEAQ (reference sequence). This CDR3 comprises 15 residues. CDR3 coding DNA: TGTGCCAGCAGCTTGACTAGCGCTTGGGACAATGAGCAGTTCTTC. Protein sequence: CASSLTSAWDNEQFF.